This T cell receptor beta chain was sequenced for a study of graft-versus-host responses after intestinal transplantation. Repertoires were generated with immunoSEQ multiplex PCR, while TCRdb's copy carries only in-frame clones and drops some. This table has 95,000 to 110,000 clones, approximately 88% appearing once. For this clone: What it binds is not known.

V was cut by 1 base and J by 2 bases, with 11 bases left in between. The germline V gene has CDR1 SGHTA and CDR2 FQGNSA. The CDR3 consists of 16 residues. The source was unstimulated CD4+ T cells sorted from spleen or lymph node cells, collected before transplant. The sequence derives from a human donor who was the organ donor for an intestinal transplant. This rearrangement joins TRBV7-2 to TRBJ2-2; a possible D gene is TRBD2 (6 bases). The CDR3 nucleotides are TGTGCCAGCAGCTTAGACGGGGGACCAAACACCGGGGAGCTGTTTTTT. Translating it yields CASSLDGGPNTGELFF.